The clone carrying this T cell receptor (beta chain) was seen repeatedly, ten times or more. Its antigen remains unidentified. Researchers barred patients who had uncontrolled infection, other autoimmune disease, pregnancy or lactation. The data are from a study of T cells in Graves' hyperthyroidism and ophthalmopathy. The CDR3 regions of TCR beta were amplified from RNA transcripts. HTBI primers were the set used in a first-round RT-PCR of the TCR CDR3. Each CDR3 protein gets one entry after TCRdb re-called the multiplex PCR reads with MiXCR. The sample contains a few hundred thousand distinct CDR3 sequences, around 20% of which appear only once. Germline CDR1 and CDR2: MDHEN and SYDVKM. CDR3 size: 15 residues. The trim removed 3 bases at V and 3 bases at J, leaving 2 bases unmatched. Overall study findings and caveats: Most clonotypes expanded in thyroid above 0.001 were likewise present in blood. Prediction of ophthalmopathy progression came a median around 6.5 months pre-onset.

The chain uses TRBV28 and TRBJ2-7; 13 positions agree with TRBD2. Sequences were obtained from blood. The receptor was derived from a man aged 35-49 years with Graves' hyperthyroidism. In DNA, the CDR3 is TGTGCCAGCAGTTTGCGGACTAGCGGGGGCTACGAGCAGTACTTC. Translation gives CASSLRTSGGYEQYF.